Described below is a single T cell receptor (beta chain) sequence and its context. The target antigen is unknown. These data come from a study of cytomegalovirus exposure and HLA in healthy donors. Findings and caveats of the study: It was shown in a later analysis that HLA-associated TCR beta chains were more clonally expanded than other, equally common chains. Later analysis showed most CMV-associated TCR beta chains appearing HLA-restricted.

V was clipped by 2 bases and J by 2 bases; unmatched bases: 4. The CDR3 runs 16 residues. Germline assignment: CDR1 SGHNT and CDR2 YYREEE (reference sequence). It was with 60 Vbeta and 13 Jbeta primers that the PCR ran. Produced via immunoSEQ multiplex PCR; TCRdb's table is partial and in-frame only. In total, the table holds 80,000 or so clones. The donors gave bone marrow, and they were healthy. Sequencing input: PBMCs. The clonotype was recovered from a woman aged 25 to 39 in good health and CMV-seronegative. The chain couples TRBV5-4 to TRBJ1-4; TRBD1 agrees at 9 bases. The CDR3 nucleotides read TGTGCCAGCAGCTTACAGGGGGCGATGACTAATGAAAAACTGTTTTTT. Amino acids: CASSLQGAMTNEKLFF.